The 24 T cell receptor beta chains reported below all come from one sample, sequenced in a study of control samples from healthy donors and cancer patients (dated by TCRdb to 2018 to 2021). Library method: the immunoSEQ multiplex PCR assay. As stored in TCRdb, this immuneACCESS dataset retains in-frame rearrangements with V and J assigned. A fraction of the clones does not appear; measured against another copy, unresolved V genes explain less than half of the discrepancy, and the remainder lacks a known reason. The sample data list some 120,000 clones, and around 87% of these were observed just once. Clones ranked in the top ten supply about 2.7% of the sample. The sample taken for sequencing was blood. These receptor sequences come from a man aged 55 to 70 in good health.

This chain connects TRBV28 to TRBJ1-2; a weak D match, TRBD1 (6 bases). V was shortened by 6 bases and J by 1 base, with 9 bases between the two germline ends. The CDR3 sequence is 13 residues long. Per the germline V gene, CDR1 is MDHEN and CDR2 is SYDVKM. CDR3 sequence reads: CASSQGLNYGYTF. As DNA, the CDR3 is TGTGCCAGCAGCCAGGGGCTTAACTATGGCTACACCTTC.

This clone has only one observation. The rearrangement uses TRBV12-5 and TRBJ1-1, with D perhaps matching TRBD1 (6 bases). CDR1 is LGHNT and CDR2 is FRNRAP in the germline V gene. The CDR3 spans 17 residues. Trimming pared 3 bases from V and 6 bases from J, leaving 23 bases between. The CDR3 protein is CASGFWLGTGADAEAFF. The CDR3 DNA follows: TGTGCTAGTGGTTTCTGGCTGGGGACGGGGGCGGATGCTGAAGCTTTCTTT.

This chain connects TRBV10-3 to TRBJ2-1; no clear D. Germline-derived CDR1 and CDR2 are ENHRY and SYGVKD. The CDR3 is 12 residues long. V was pared by 5 bases and J by 3 bases, with 5 bases between. DNA of the CDR3: TGTGCCATCAGTCGCCTCTACAATGAGCAGTTCTTC. It yields the protein CAISRLYNEQFF.

This chain joins TRBV5-1 and TRBJ2-7; 7 bases are a match to TRBD1. Germline V lookup: CDR1 SGHRS, CDR2 YFSETQ. J lost 0 bases, V lost 2 bases, and 14 bases had no gene match. The CDR3 totals 18 residues. The CDR3 region is CASSFTGQPKTSSYEQYF. For the CDR3, the DNA is TGCGCCAGCAGCTTTACGGGACAGCCTAAGACCTCCTCCTACGAGCAGTACTTC.

This chain links TRBV10-3 with TRBJ1-2, with a possible D match to TRBD1 (5 bases). V lost 0 bases to trimming and J lost 4 bases, with 12 bases between them. This CDR3 has 15 residues. Germline V gene lookup returns CDR1 ENHRY and CDR2 SYGVKD. The CDR3 protein is CAISESAGIIYGYTF. The CDR3 DNA is TGTGCCATCAGTGAGTCGGCAGGGATCATCTATGGCTACACCTTC.

The rearrangement uses TRBV10-1 and TRBJ2-7; a possible D gene is TRBD2 (5 bases). CDR3 size: 14 residues. V was clipped by 3 bases and J by 4 bases, with 13 bases between them. Per the germline V gene, CDR1 is WNHNN and CDR2 is SYGVQD (reference sequence). This chain's CDR3 is CASSEEMEAYEQYF. The CDR3 DNA reads TGCGCCAGCAGTGAAGAGATGGAGGCTTACGAGCAGTACTTC.

The rearrangement joins TRBV27 to TRBJ2-3, with 9 bases matching TRBD1. V lost 4 bases, J lost 0 bases, and 14 bases stayed unmatched. The CDR3 has 19 amino acids. Germline CDR1 is MNHEY and CDR2 is SMNVEV (reference sequence). The CDR3 nucleotides are TGTGCCAGCAGTTCACCTCGGAAGGGGACAGGGCTTAGCACAGATACGCAGTATTTT. The encoded protein is CASSSPRKGTGLSTDTQYF.

The chain joins TRBV5-5 to TRBJ2-7; D is undetermined. The CDR3 sequence is 14 residues long. The V end was cut by 3 bases, the J end by 2 bases, with 12 bases between. The germline V gene has CDR1 SGHKS and CDR2 YYEKEE (reference sequence). The DNA of the CDR3 is TGTGCCAGCAGCTCATTGGCGGCCACCTACGAGCAGTACTTC. Translating it yields CASSSLAATYEQYF.

The CDR3 spells CASSPQGYNSPLHF. In DNA, the CDR3 is TGTGCCAGCAGCCCACAGGGGTATAATTCACCCCTCCACTTT. The chain has TRBV7-3 and TRBJ1-6; TRBD1 agrees at 7 bases. The trim removed 5 bases at V and 4 bases at J, leaving 2 bases unmatched. The germline V gene encodes CDR1 SGHTA and CDR2 FQGTGA. The CDR3 totals 14 residues.

The genes are TRBV3-1 (or the pseudogene TRBV3-2) and TRBJ1-3; a weak D match, TRBD1 (5 bases). The CDR3 spans 16 residues. Germline CDR1 LGHDT, CDR2 YNNKEL (reference sequence). The V end lost 2 bases, the J end lost 2 bases, and 13 bases lay between the germline ends. The CDR3 DNA reads as TGTGCCAGCAGCCAAATGCAGGGATACGCTGGAAACACCATATATTTT. As protein: CASSQMQGYAGNTIYF.

The gene calls are TRBV7-9 and TRBJ1-3; no firm D call. Germline assignment: CDR1 SEHNR and CDR2 FQNEAQ (reference sequence). V lost 1 base, J lost 4 bases, and 11 bases lay in between. The CDR3 covers 15 residues. The CDR3 protein is CASSLGGFRGNTIYF. The CDR3 DNA sequence: TGTGCCAGCAGCTTAGGCGGGTTTCGGGGAAACACCATATATTTT.

This chain connects TRBV5-1 to TRBJ2-7; 10 bases fit TRBD1. Germline trimming cut 3 bases from V and 4 bases from J; bases unmatched to any gene: 4. In germline, CDR1 is SGHRS, CDR2 YFSETQ. CDR3 length: 14 residues. The CDR3 reads CASSYDRGLYEQYF. CDR3 nucleotide sequence: TGCGCCAGCAGCTATGACAGGGGGCTATACGAGCAGTACTTC.

The chain joins TRBV6-6 to TRBJ1-1; TRBD1 aligns across 12 bases. The ends lost 6 bases at V and 8 bases at J; junction bases unmatched: 4. This CDR3 has 13 amino acids. In germline, CDR1 is MNHNY, CDR2 SVGAGI (reference sequence). The CDR3 sequence: CASRGTGGGEAFF. In DNA, the CDR3 is TGTGCCAGCAGGGGGACAGGGGGCGGCGAAGCTTTCTTT.

The rearrangement joins TRBV28 to TRBJ1-6; D perhaps matches TRBD1 (5 bases). Germline CDR1 is MDHEN and CDR2 is SYDVKM. CDR3 length: 14 amino acids. Trimming removed 6 bases from V and 4 bases from J, with 10 bases in between. CDR3 in DNA: TGTGCCAGCAGAGCCGGGGCTTATAATTCACCCCTCCACTTT. Translating it yields CASRAGAYNSPLHF.

The sample holds one count of this clone. The chain couples TRBV6-6 to TRBJ2-1; D is undetermined. The germline CDR1 and CDR2 sequences are MNHNY and SVGAGI (reference sequence). The CDR3 runs 16 residues. Between the trimmed V and J ends, which lost 0 bases and 2 bases, there was a span of 11 bases. CDR3 sequence reads: CASSYSTFETYNEQFF. The CDR3 region has the DNA TGTGCCAGCAGTTACTCCACCTTCGAAACCTACAATGAGCAGTTCTTC.

The gene calls are TRBV28 and TRBJ2-7; D remains ambiguous. The CDR3 spans 14 residues. Germline CDR1 and CDR2: MDHEN and SYDVKM. Trimming removed 2 bases at V and 1 base at J, with 9 bases between. Here the CDR3 reads CASSLRQGSYEQYF. The CDR3 coding sequence is TGTGCCAGCAGTTTACGGCAAGGATCCTACGAGCAGTACTTC.

The chain carries TRBV12-3 or TRBV12-4 and TRBJ1-2; 7 bases match TRBD1. This CDR3 has 13 residues. The V and J ends lost 5 bases and 3 bases, in that order; junction bases with no gene match: 3. Here the CDR3 reads CASSIDRDYGYTF. In DNA, the CDR3 is TGTGCCAGCAGTATAGACAGGGACTATGGCTACACCTTC.

The count of this clone is one. The J gene is TRBJ1-5, the V gene TRBV5-1; 10 bases line up with TRBD1. J lost 5 bases, V lost 3 bases, and 5 bases had no gene match. The CDR3 consists of 15 residues. The germline V gene has CDR1 SGHRS and CDR2 YFSETQ. The CDR3 here is CASSSGTGDYQPQHF. CDR3 bases: TGCGCCAGCAGCTCTGGGACAGGGGATTATCAGCCCCAGCATTTT.

The V gene is TRBV19, the J gene TRBJ1-1, with TRBD1 as a possible D gene (5 bases). The CDR3 extends over 14 amino acids. Trimming took off 7 bases at V and 1 base at J, with 13 bases between the two ends. CDR1 is LNHDA and CDR2 is SQIVND in the germline V gene (reference sequence). CDR3 nucleotides: TGTGCCAGTACCTTGGGAGGGGAGAACACTGAAGCTTTCTTT. Protein: CASTLGGENTEAFF.

The V gene is TRBV18, the J gene TRBJ1-2; D call uncertain. The CDR3 is 15 residues long. V lost 2 bases and J lost 0, with 10 bases in between. Germline V lookup: CDR1 KGHSH, CDR2 LQKENI. CDR3 protein: CASSPTDVSNYGYTF. CDR3 in DNA: TGTGCCAGCTCACCAACAGACGTGTCTAACTATGGCTACACCTTC.

The chain carries TRBV13 and TRBJ1-3; 7 nucleotides agree with TRBD1. Germline values: CDR1 PRHDT, CDR2 FYEKMQ (reference sequence). J gave up 2 bases and V 0 bases, and 4 bases lay outside the gene matches. This CDR3 has 16 residues. CDR3 sequence (DNA): TGTGCCAGCAGCTTAGGCCAGACAGGGACTGGAAACACCATATATTTT. Translated, it gives CASSLGQTGTGNTIYF. Together with reference TRBV13 and TRBJ1-3, the CDR3 gives the full variable domain: AAGVIQSPRHLIKEKRETATLKCYPIPRHDTVYWYQQGPGQDPQFLISFYEKMQSDKGSIPDRFSAQQFSDYHSELNMSSLELGDSALYFCASSLGQTGTGNTIYFGEGSWLTVV.

The genes are TRBV7-9 and TRBJ2-1, with D possibly being TRBD1 or TRBD2 (6 bases each). This CDR3 has 17 amino acids. Looked up from germline, CDR1 is SEHNR and CDR2 is FQNEAQ (reference sequence). V shed 1 base and J shed 9 bases, with 22 bases lying between them. The CDR3 coding sequence is TGTGCCAGCAGCTTAGTGGGCGTGCGGGGCGCAGGGGTTGAGCAGTTCTTC. As protein: CASSLVGVRGAGVEQFF.

The rearrangement links TRBV4-1 to TRBJ1-6; D perhaps matches TRBD1 (5 bases). Germline CDR1 and CDR2: MGHRA and YSYEKL. The CDR3 contains 16 residues. V was pared by 4 bases and J by 0 bases, with 10 bases between. CDR3 coding DNA: TGCGCCAGCAGCCTGGACACGAGCTCCTATAATTCACCCCTCCACTTT. It yields the protein CASSLDTSSYNSPLHF.

This clone occurred once. The chain has TRBV4-1 and TRBJ2-3, with TRBD2 identical over 10 bases. The germline V gene encodes CDR1 MGHRA and CDR2 YSYEKL. The CDR3 has 18 residues. V lost 0 bases, J lost 4 bases, and 10 bases stayed unmatched. DNA of the CDR3: TGCGCCAGCAGCCAAGACACCCGAGCGGGGGGGGCCGCAGATACGCAGTATTTT. It encodes CASSQDTRAGGAADTQYF.